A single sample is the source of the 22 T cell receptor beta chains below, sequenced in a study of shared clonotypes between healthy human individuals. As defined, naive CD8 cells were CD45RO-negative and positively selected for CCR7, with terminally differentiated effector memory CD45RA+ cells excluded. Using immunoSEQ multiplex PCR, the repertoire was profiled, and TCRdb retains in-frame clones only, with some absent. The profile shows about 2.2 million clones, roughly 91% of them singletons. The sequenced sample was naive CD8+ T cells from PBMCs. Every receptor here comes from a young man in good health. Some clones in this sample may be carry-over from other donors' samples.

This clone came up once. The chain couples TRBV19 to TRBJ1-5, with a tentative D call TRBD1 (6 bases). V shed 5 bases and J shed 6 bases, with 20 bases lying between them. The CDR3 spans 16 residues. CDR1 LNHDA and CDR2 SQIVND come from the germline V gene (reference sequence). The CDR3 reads CASSPPHQGRGQPQHF. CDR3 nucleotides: TGTGCCAGTAGTCCACCGCATCAGGGCAGGGGTCAGCCCCAGCATTTT.

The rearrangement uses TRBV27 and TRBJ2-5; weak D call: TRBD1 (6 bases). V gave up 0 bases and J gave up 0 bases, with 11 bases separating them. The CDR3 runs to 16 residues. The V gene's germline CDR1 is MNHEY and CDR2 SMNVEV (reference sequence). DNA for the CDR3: TGTGCCAGCAGTTTATCCCCCGGGACACACCAAGAGACCCAGTACTTC. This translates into CASSLSPGTHQETQYF.

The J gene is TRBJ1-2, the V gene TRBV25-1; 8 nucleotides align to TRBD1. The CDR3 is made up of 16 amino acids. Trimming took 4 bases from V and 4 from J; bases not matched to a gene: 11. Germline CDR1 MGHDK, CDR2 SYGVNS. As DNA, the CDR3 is TGTGCCAGCAGTGCTCGGGACAGGCCTGTGTCCTATGGCTACACCTTC. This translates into CASSARDRPVSYGYTF.

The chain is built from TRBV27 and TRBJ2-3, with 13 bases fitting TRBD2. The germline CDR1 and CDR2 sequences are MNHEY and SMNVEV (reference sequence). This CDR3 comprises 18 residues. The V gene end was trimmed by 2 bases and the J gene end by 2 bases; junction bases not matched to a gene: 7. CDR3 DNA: TGTGCCAGCAGTTTAAGGGGACTAGCGGGGATAATCACAGATACGCAGTATTTT. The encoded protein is CASSLRGLAGIITDTQYF.

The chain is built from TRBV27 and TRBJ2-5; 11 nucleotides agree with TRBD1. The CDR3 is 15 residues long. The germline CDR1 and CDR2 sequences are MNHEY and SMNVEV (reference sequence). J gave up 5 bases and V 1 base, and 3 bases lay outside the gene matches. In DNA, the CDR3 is TGTGCCAGCAGTTTATATGGGACAGGGGGTGAGACCCAGTACTTC. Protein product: CASSLYGTGGETQYF.

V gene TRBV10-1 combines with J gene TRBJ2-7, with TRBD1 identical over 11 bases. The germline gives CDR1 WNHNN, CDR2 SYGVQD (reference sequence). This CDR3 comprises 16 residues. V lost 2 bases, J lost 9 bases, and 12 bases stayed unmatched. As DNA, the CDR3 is TGCGCCAGCAGTGAGGCGACCGGGACAGGGGGTTCTTGGCAGTACTTC. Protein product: CASSEATGTGGSWQYF.

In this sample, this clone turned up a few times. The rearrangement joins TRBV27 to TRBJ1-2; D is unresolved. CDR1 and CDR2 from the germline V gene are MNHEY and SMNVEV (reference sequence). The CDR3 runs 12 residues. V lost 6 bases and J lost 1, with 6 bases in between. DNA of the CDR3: TGTGCCAGCAGATCAGATAACTATGGCTACACCTTC. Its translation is CASRSDNYGYTF.

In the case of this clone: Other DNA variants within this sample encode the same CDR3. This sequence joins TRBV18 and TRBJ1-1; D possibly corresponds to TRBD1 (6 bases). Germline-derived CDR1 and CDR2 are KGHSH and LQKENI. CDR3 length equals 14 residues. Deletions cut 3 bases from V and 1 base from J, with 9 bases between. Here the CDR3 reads CASSPGTQNTEAFF. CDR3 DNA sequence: TGTGCCAGCTCACCCGGGACACAGAACACTGAAGCTTTCTTT.

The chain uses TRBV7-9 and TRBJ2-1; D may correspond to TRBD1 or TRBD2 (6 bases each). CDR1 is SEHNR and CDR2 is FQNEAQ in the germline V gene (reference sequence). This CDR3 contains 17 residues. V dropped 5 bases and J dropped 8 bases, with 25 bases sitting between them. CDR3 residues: CASSQRGDTGPPHEQFF. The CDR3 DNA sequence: TGTGCCAGCAGCCAGAGGGGGGATACCGGACCCCCCCATGAGCAGTTCTTC.

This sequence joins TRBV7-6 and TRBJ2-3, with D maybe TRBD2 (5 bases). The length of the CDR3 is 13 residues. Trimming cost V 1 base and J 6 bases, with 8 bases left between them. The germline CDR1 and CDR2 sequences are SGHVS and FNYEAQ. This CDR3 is CASSLGRSDTQYF. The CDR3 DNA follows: TGTGCCAGCAGCTTAGGGAGGTCGGATACGCAGTATTTT.

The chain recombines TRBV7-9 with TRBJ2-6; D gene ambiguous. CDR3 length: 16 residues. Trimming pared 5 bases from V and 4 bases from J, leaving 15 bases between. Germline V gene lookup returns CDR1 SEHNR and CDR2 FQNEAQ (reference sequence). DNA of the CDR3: TGTGCCAGCAGCCCCGGGCCCTCCGGGGGGGCCAACGTCCTGACTTTC. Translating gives CASSPGPSGGANVLTF. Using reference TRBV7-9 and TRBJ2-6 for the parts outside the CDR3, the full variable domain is DTGVSQNPRHKITKRGQNVTFRCDPISEHNRLYWYRQTLGQGPEFLTYFQNEAQLEKSRLLSDRFSAERPKGSFSTLEIQRTEQGDSAMYLCASSPGPSGGANVLTFGAGSRLTVL.

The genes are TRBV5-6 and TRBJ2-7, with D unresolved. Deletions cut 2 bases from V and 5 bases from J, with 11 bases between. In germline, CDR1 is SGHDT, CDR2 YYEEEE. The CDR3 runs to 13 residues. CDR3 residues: CASSFGWRHEQYF. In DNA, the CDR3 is TGTGCCAGCAGCTTTGGGTGGCGTCACGAGCAGTACTTC. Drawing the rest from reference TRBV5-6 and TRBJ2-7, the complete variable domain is DAGVTQSPTHLIKTRGQQVTLRCSPKSGHDTVSWYQQALGQGPQFIFQYYEEEERQRGNFPDRFSGHQFPNYSSELNVNALLLGDSALYLCASSFGWRHEQYFGPGTRLTVT.

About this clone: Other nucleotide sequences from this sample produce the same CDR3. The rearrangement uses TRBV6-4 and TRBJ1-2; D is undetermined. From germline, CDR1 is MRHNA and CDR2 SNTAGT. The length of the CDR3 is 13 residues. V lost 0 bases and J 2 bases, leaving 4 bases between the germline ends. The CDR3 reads CASSDSTNYGYTF. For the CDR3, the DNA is TGTGCCAGCAGTGACTCGACAAACTATGGCTACACCTTC.

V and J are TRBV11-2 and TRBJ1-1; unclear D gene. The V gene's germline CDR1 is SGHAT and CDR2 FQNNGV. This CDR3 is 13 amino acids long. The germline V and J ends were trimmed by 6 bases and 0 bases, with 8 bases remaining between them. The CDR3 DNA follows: TGTGCCAGCAGTCTCCCCATGAACACTGAAGCTTTCTTT. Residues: CASSLPMNTEAFF.

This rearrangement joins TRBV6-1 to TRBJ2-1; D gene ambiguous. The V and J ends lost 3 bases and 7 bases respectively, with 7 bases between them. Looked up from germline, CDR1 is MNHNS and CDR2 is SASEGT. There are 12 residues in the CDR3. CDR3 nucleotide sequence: TGTGCCAGCAGTGACTCCCTTAATGAGCAGTTCTTC. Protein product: CASSDSLNEQFF.

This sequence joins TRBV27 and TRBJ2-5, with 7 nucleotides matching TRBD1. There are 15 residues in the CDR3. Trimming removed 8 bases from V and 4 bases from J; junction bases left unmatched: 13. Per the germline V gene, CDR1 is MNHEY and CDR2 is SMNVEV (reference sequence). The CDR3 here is CASYSAGGGGETQYF. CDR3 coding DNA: TGTGCCAGCTATTCGGCAGGGGGTGGTGGAGAGACCCAGTACTTC.

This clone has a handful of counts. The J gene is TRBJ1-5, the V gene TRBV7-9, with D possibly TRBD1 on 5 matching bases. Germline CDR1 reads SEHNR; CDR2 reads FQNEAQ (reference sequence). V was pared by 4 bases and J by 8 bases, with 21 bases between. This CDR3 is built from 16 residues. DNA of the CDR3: TGTGCCAGCAGCTCCTCGGATAGGCATTCGGGGGAGCCCCAGCATTTT. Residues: CASSSSDRHSGEPQHF.

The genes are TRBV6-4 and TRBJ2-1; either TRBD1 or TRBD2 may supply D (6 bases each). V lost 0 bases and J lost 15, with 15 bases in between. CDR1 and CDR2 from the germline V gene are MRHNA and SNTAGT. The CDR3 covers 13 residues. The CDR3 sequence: CASSDSIGGPRFF. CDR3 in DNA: TGTGCCAGCAGTGACTCTATAGGGGGGCCGAGGTTCTTC.

The CDR3 nucleotides read TGTGCCAGCAGCGTAGTTATAGGGTCAGGCAATGAGCAGTTCTTC. As protein: CASSVVIGSGNEQFF. The chain uses TRBV9 and TRBJ2-1; D is unclear. Trimming took off 0 bases at V and 6 bases at J, with 13 bases between the two ends. CDR1 is SGDLS, CDR2 YYNGEE, per germline. The CDR3 is 15 residues long.

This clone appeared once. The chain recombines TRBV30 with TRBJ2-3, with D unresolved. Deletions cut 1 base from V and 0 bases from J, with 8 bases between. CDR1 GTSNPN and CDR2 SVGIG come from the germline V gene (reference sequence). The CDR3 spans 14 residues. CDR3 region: CAWSGRASTDTQYF. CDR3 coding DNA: TGTGCCTGGAGTGGACGGGCTAGCACAGATACGCAGTATTTT.

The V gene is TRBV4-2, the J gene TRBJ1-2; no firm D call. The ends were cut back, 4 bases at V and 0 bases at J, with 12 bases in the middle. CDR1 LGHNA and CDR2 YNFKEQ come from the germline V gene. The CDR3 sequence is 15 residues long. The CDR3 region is CASSPGAQANYGYTF. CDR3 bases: TGTGCCAGCAGCCCAGGAGCCCAGGCTAACTATGGCTACACCTTC.

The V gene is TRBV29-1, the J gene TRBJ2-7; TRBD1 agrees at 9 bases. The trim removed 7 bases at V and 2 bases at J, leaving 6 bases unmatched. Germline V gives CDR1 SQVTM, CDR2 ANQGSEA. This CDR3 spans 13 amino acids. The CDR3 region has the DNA TGCAGCGCTCGGACAGGGGAGGCCTACGAGCAGTACTTC. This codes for CSARTGEAYEQYF.